The entry that follows covers one T cell receptor (beta chain) sequence. Its matching antigen is unknown. The sample is drawn from a study of T cell repertoires and HLA-DP antigens. Study context: CD4+ T cells were cocultured with HeLa cells expressing HLA-DP.

Each pre-culture CD4+ sample aimed for hundreds of thousands of T cell genomes at deep resolution. The repertoire was sequenced with immunoSEQ multiplex PCR; TCRdb's copy has only in-frame clones and lacks some. The table lists 55,000 to 80,000 clones, about four fifths of them singletons. Negative selection yielded untouched CD4+ T cells of average about 98% purity. The V end was cut by 5 bases, the J end by 4 bases, with 23 bases between. Germline CDR1 and CDR2: SGHAT and FQNNGV. CDR3 length equals 17 residues. The rearrangement uses TRBV11-2 and TRBJ2-5; D not resolved. The source of this sequence is a man between 60 and 75 years old in good health and CMV-seronegative. Material: CD4+ T cells from PBMCs. The CDR3 loop is CASSLSSGRKAGETQYF. The CDR3 DNA reads TGTGCCAGCAGCCTCTCCTCGGGCAGGAAAGCCGGAGAGACCCAGTACTTC.